These 24 T cell receptor beta chains originate from one sample sequenced in a study of T cells expressing NK-cell markers. No DNA is given; TCRdb re-called the 5' RACE reads and lists each CDR3 protein once. The sample yields a few hundred thousand distinct CDR3 sequences, of which the top ten take up 1.4%. The source material was blood T cells: a sorted CD56 or NKG2C T cell subset, CD4+ or CD8+ T cells, or bulk PBMC T cells (not recorded which). All receptors come from a woman in her forties or fifties in good health.

This chain uses TRBV10-3 with TRBJ1-5; TCRdb names TRBD1, which stays unverified in the absence of DNA. Germline loops: CDR1 ENHRY, CDR2 SYGVKD. CDR3 length: 15 amino acids. This chain's CDR3 is CAISESGTGNQPQHF.

J is TRBJ2-3 and V is TRBV2. Germline values: CDR1 SNHLY, CDR2 FYNNEI. The CDR3 consists of 14 residues. CDR3: CASSDLFTADTQYF.

V gene TRBV29-1 combines with J gene TRBJ2-3; TCRdb gives TRBD2 as the D gene, but with no DNA this cannot be confirmed. In germline, CDR1 is SQVTM, CDR2 ANQGSEA. The CDR3 runs to 14 residues. The CDR3: CSVVLRELTDTQYF.

V and J are TRBV12-5 and TRBJ2-2; TCRdb's D call of TRBD1 is untestable without DNA. CDR3 length: 16 amino acids. Per germline, CDR1 LGHNT and CDR2 FRNRAP. CDR3 loop: CASGDPRDRATGELFF. Full variable domain (remainder filled in from reference TRBV12-5 and TRBJ2-2): DARVTQTPRHKVTEMGQEVTMRCQPILGHNTVFWYRQTMMQGLELLAYFRNRAPLDDSGMPKDRFSAEMPDATLATLKIQPSEPRDSAVYFCASGDPRDRATGELFFGEGSRLTVL.

This chain joins TRBV10-1 and TRBJ2-3; there is no DNA to check the TCRdb D call of TRBD2. The germline V gene has CDR1 WNHNN and CDR2 SYGVQD (reference sequence). The CDR3 loop spans 16 amino acids. The CDR3 protein is CASSGRLAGATDTQYF.

The V gene is TRBV29-1, the J gene TRBJ2-7. This CDR3 is 11 amino acids long. Germline values: CDR1 SQVTM, CDR2 ANQGSEA. The CDR3 here is CSVDGYGEQYF.

The V and J genes are TRBV5-1 and TRBJ2-6. The CDR3 length is 15 residues. The germline CDR1 and CDR2 sequences are SGHRS and YFSETQ. The CDR3 loop reads CASSLVLTGANVLTF.

The rearrangement uses TRBV5-4 and TRBJ1-1. Germline V CDR1 and CDR2: SGHNT, YYREEE (reference sequence). The CDR3 consists of 14 residues. The CDR3 reads CASSLTTVNTEVFF.

The chain has TRBV6-5 and TRBJ2-3; there is no DNA to check the TCRdb D call of TRBD1. The CDR3 has 11 residues. Germline V lookup: CDR1 MNHEY, CDR2 SVGAGI. Here the CDR3 reads CASTEGDTQYF.

The V and J genes are TRBV6-1 and TRBJ2-1; TCRdb gives TRBD2 as the D gene, but with no DNA this cannot be confirmed. The CDR3 spans 15 residues. Germline lookup yields CDR1 MNHNS and CDR2 SASEGT. CDR3 loop: CASSPNGLANNEQFF.

This sequence joins TRBV30 and TRBJ2-2; TCRdb reports TRBD2, a call that lacks DNA to check it against. CDR3 size: 11 residues. CDR1 and CDR2 from the germline V gene are GTSNPN and SVGIG (reference sequence). The CDR3 is CACPSAGELFF.

V is TRBV6-6 and J is TRBJ2-2; the TCRdb D gene call, TRBD2, has no DNA to confirm it. The germline CDR1 and CDR2 sequences are MNHNY and SVGAGI (reference sequence). This CDR3 is built from 15 residues. The CDR3 region is CASSRGILNTGELFF.

The chain carries TRBV10-3 and TRBJ1-1; TCRdb's D call of TRBD1 is untestable without DNA. CDR3 length: 13 amino acids. CDR1 is ENHRY and CDR2 is SYGVKD in the germline V gene. The CDR3 spells CAISAGDRSEAFF.

The V gene is TRBV7-2, the J gene TRBJ1-4. Germline V gives CDR1 SGHTA, CDR2 FQGNSA. The CDR3 loop spans 15 amino acids. The CDR3 protein is CASSLDGSRGEKLFF.

This chain connects TRBV9 to TRBJ2-1. Germline assignment: CDR1 SGDLS and CDR2 YYNGEE. CDR3 length: 16 residues. The CDR3 protein is CASSVDQLGSYNEQFF.

The V gene is TRBV7-9, the J gene TRBJ2-5; TCRdb outputs TRBD2, but without DNA this stays unchecked. CDR3 length: 14 amino acids. Germline CDR1 SEHNR, CDR2 FQNEAQ (reference sequence). This CDR3 reads CASGLREGRGTQYF.

V usage is TRBV3-1 and J usage is TRBJ2-2; TCRdb's assignment of TRBD1 cannot be checked, as there is no DNA. Per germline, CDR1 LGHDT and CDR2 YNNKEL (reference sequence). The CDR3 contains 18 residues. The CDR3 spells CASSQDPLTGVNTGELFF.

This chain links TRBV7-9 with TRBJ2-1; TCRdb picks TRBD1, but there is no DNA to check that call. Germline CDR1 reads SEHNR; CDR2 reads FQNEAQ (reference sequence). This CDR3 has 12 residues. The CDR3 spells CASRLQGGEQFF.

The V and J genes are TRBV5-1 and TRBJ2-5; there is no DNA to check the TCRdb D call of TRBD2. The CDR3 runs to 15 residues. CDR1 and CDR2 from the germline V gene are SGHRS and YFSETQ. The CDR3 is CASSTVPGLAETQYF.

The rearrangement links TRBV7-9 to TRBJ2-2; TCRdb lists TRBD2, though no DNA is available to test this call. Germline V gene lookup returns CDR1 SEHNR and CDR2 FQNEAQ (reference sequence). This CDR3 region has 17 residues. This CDR3 is CASSLDIAGVSSGELFF.

The rearrangement links TRBV5-5 to TRBJ2-2; TCRdb selects TRBD1, and the lack of DNA leaves this call unchecked. CDR1 and CDR2 (germline): SGHKS, YYEKEE (reference sequence). The CDR3 length is 14 residues. The CDR3 sequence: CASTTGFSTGELFF.

This sequence joins TRBV4-1 and TRBJ1-4; TCRdb designates TRBD1, a call that cannot be tested without DNA. CDR3 length: 13 residues. CDR1 MGHRA and CDR2 YSYEKL come from the germline V gene. Here the CDR3 reads CASSQTRGEKLFF.

J is TRBJ2-1 and V is TRBV30. CDR3 length: 13 residues. Per germline, CDR1 GTSNPN and CDR2 SVGIG (reference sequence). CDR3 protein: CAWSDGRNNEQFF.

The chain combines TRBV4-2 with TRBJ1-1. This CDR3 spans 13 amino acids. The germline V gene encodes CDR1 LGHNA and CDR2 YNFKEQ. The CDR3 is CAARELENTEAFF.